This T cell receptor beta chain was sequenced for a study of T cells in Graves' hyperthyroidism and ophthalmopathy. This clonotype was seen many times. Uncontrolled infection, other autoimmune disease, pregnancy and lactation each barred patients from inclusion. TCR beta CDR3 region amplification was performed from RNA transcripts. The study used the HTBI primer set for a first-round RT-PCR of the TCR CDR3. TCRdb passed the multiplex PCR reads through MiXCR, listing each CDR3 protein once. The data show about 560,000 distinct CDR3 sequences, 14% seen once. The CDR3 has 15 amino acids. CDR1 and CDR2 (germline): MDHEN, SYDVKM. J lost 2 bases, V lost 6 bases, and 9 bases had no gene match.

Sequenced: blood. The clonotype was recovered from a middle-aged woman with Graves' hyperthyroidism. J is TRBJ2-7 and V is TRBV28, with 8 bases matching TRBD1. The CDR3 sequence is CASRPTQGAPYEQYF. Here the CDR3 DNA reads TGTGCCAGCAGACCAACTCAGGGGGCACCCTACGAGCAGTACTTC.